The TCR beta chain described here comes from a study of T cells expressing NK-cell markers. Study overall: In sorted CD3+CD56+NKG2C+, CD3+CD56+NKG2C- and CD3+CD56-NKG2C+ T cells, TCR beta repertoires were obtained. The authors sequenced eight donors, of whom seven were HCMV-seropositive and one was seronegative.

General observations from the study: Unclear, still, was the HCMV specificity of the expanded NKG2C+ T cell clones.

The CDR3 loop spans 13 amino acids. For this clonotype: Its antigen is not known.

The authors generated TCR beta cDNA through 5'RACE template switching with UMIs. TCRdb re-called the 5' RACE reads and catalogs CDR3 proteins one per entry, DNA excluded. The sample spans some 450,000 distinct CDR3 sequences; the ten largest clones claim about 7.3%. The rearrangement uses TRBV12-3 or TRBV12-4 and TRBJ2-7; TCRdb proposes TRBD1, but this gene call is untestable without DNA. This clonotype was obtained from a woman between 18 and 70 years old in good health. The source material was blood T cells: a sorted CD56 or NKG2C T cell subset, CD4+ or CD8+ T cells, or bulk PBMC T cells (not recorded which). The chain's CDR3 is CASNLDSNNEQYF.